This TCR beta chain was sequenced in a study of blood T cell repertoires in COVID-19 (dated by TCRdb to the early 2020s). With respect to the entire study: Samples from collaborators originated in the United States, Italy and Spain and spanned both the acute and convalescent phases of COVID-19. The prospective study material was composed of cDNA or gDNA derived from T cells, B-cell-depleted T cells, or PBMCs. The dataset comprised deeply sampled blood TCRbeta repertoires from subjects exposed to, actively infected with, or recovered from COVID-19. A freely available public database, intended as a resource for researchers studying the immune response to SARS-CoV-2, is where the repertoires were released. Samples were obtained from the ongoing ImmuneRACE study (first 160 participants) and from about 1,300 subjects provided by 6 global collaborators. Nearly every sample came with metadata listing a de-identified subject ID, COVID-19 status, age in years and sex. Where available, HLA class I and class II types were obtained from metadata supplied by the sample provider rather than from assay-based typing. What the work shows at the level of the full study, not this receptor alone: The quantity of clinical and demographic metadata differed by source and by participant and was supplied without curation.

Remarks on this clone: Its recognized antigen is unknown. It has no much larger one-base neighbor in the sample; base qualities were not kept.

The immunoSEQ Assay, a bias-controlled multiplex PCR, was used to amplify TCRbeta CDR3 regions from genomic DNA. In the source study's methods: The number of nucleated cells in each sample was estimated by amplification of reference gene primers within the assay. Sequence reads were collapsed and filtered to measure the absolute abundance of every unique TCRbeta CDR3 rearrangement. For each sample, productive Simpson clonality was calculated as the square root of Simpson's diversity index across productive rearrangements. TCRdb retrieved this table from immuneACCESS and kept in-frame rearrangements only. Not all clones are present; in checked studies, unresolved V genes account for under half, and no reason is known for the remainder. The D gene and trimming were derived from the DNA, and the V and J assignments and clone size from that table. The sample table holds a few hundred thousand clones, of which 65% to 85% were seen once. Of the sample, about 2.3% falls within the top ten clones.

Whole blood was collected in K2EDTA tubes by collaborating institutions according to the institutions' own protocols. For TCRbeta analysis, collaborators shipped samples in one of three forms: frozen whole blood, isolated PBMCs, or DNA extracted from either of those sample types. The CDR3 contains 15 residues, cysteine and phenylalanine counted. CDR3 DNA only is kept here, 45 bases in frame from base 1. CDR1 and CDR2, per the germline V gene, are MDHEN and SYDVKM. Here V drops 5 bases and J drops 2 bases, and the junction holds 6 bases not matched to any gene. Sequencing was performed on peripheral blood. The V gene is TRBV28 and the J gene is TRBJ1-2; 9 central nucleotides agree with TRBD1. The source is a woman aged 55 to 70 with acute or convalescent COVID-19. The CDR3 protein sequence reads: CASSPTGQGNYGYTF. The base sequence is TGTGCCAGCAGTCCCACCGGACAGGGGAACTATGGCTACACCTTC.